The 14 T cell receptor beta chains listed next were all sequenced from one sample in a study of response to subunit inactivated influenza vaccine. TCRdb re-derived calls from the RT-PCR reads in MiXCR, one entry per CDR3 protein. The table shows roughly 570,000 distinct CDR3 sequences, with under 15% occurring only once. The sequencing used PBMCs from blood, collected roughly 45 days after vaccination. Source of these receptors: a man aged 50-59 years who received an inactivated influenza vaccine.

The J gene is TRBJ2-5, the V gene TRBV20-1, with 7 bases identical to TRBD1. This CDR3 region has 13 residues. Per germline, CDR1 DFQATT and CDR2 SNEGSKA (reference sequence). The ends lost 5 bases at V and 2 bases at J; junction bases unmatched: 5. The CDR3 region has the DNA TGCAGTGCTCTGGACAGGAATCAAGAGACCCAGTACTTC. This translates into CSALDRNQETQYF.

This clonotype was recorded many times. The J gene is TRBJ2-6, the V gene TRBV12-3 or TRBV12-4; D could derive from TRBD1 or TRBD2 (5 bases each). The V and J ends lost 3 bases and 0 bases respectively, with 12 bases between them. The CDR3 is 17 residues long. CDR3 protein: CASSFGLRGSGANVLTF. The CDR3 DNA is TGTGCCAGCAGTTTTGGTTTGAGGGGCTCTGGGGCCAACGTCCTGACTTTC.

The chain combines TRBV7-9 with TRBJ1-2; TRBD1 aligns across 9 bases. Germline V lookup: CDR1 SEHNR, CDR2 FQNEAQ (reference sequence). The J segment lost 2 bases and the V segment lost 3 bases, leaving 7 bases of the junction unmatched. The CDR3 consists of 16 residues. The CDR3 protein is CASSFPSGTGNYGYTF. The CDR3 DNA reads as TGTGCCAGCAGCTTTCCCTCCGGGACAGGGAACTATGGCTACACCTTC.

This clonotype was counted many times. The rearrangement joins TRBV27 to TRBJ2-5, with 7 bases lining up with TRBD2. The V gene end was trimmed by 6 bases and the J gene end by 1 base; junction bases not matched to a gene: 5. In germline, CDR1 is MNHEY, CDR2 SMNVEV (reference sequence). The CDR3 runs to 14 residues. The CDR3 bases are TGTGCCAGCAGCCGAGCGGGGACCCAAGAGACCCAGTACTTC. Its protein is CASSRAGTQETQYF.

This clonotype occurred a few times. This chain uses TRBV7-9 with TRBJ2-7; tentative D call: TRBD2 (6 bases). The CDR3 is 13 residues long. Germline V CDR1 and CDR2: SEHNR, FQNEAQ (reference sequence). V was pared by 5 bases and J by 3 bases, with 11 bases between. Here the CDR3 DNA reads TGTGCCAGCAGCACCGGGAGCCGCTACGAGCAGTACTTC. It encodes CASSTGSRYEQYF.

This clonotype was detected a few times. The V gene is TRBV25-1, the J gene TRBJ2-7; D is ambiguous. Trimming removed 4 bases at V and 2 bases at J, with 12 bases between. CDR1 and CDR2 (germline): MGHDK, SYGVNS. This CDR3 contains 14 residues. The DNA of the CDR3 is TGTGCCAGCAGTGGGGTTGGGCCTACCTACGAGCAGTACTTC. It specifies CASSGVGPTYEQYF.

This clonotype appeared a few times. The chain combines TRBV20-1 with TRBJ2-3; TRBD1 matches 8 bases. Germline lookup yields CDR1 DFQATT and CDR2 SNEGSKA (reference sequence). This CDR3 is built from 15 residues. V was pared by 3 bases and J by 0 bases, with 5 bases of the junction left unmatched. CDR3 in amino acids: CSASRDRHSTDTQYF. The CDR3 DNA follows: TGCAGTGCTAGTAGGGACAGGCACAGCACAGATACGCAGTATTTT.

This clonotype was detected a few times. This sequence joins TRBV10-3 and TRBJ2-7, with 8 bases lining up with TRBD2. The CDR3 has 15 amino acids. Trimming cost V 3 bases and J 6 bases; bases outside gene matches: 10. Germline CDR1 and CDR2: ENHRY and SYGVKD. The CDR3 is CAISDRLATTAEQYF. The CDR3 DNA sequence: TGTGCCATCAGTGACCGACTAGCGACTACCGCCGAGCAGTACTTC.

The sample holds many counts of this clonotype. The rearrangement uses TRBV10-3 and TRBJ2-1, with 11 bases fitting TRBD2. CDR1 is ENHRY and CDR2 is SYGVKD in the germline V gene. V was clipped by 6 bases and J by 7 bases; unmatched bases: 8. The CDR3 contains 15 residues. The CDR3 sequence is CAISFSGGASNEQFF. The CDR3 nucleotides read TGTGCCATCAGCTTTAGCGGGGGGGCCTCGAATGAGCAGTTCTTC.

Turning to this clonotype: One junction end disagrees with the germline gene, perhaps due to a read error. The chain uses TRBV20-1 and TRBJ2-1; no definite D call. CDR1 DFQATT and CDR2 SNEGSKA come from the germline V gene (reference sequence). This CDR3 contains 14 residues. This CDR3 reads CSARAESSYKEQFF. CDR3 in DNA: TGCAGTGCTAGAGCGGAGTCTTCCTACAAGGAGCAGTTCTTC.

In this sample, this clonotype turned up a few times. This chain joins TRBV7-2 and TRBJ2-1; no reliable D call. The V and J ends lost 4 bases and 0 bases respectively, with 13 bases between them. This CDR3 is 16 amino acids long. CDR1 is SGHTA, CDR2 FQGNSA, per germline. CDR3 in DNA: TGTGCCAGCAGCTCCGATTACCGAGGCTCCTACAATGAGCAGTTCTTC. It is translated as CASSSDYRGSYNEQFF.

In this sample, this clonotype turned up many times. The rearrangement uses TRBV12-3 or TRBV12-4 and TRBJ2-2; D call uncertain. Trimming left V 7 bases short and J 2 bases short, with 11 bases between. The CDR3 totals 14 residues. The CDR3 nucleotides read TGTGCCAGCAAGGGCAGACAAAACACCGGGGAGCTGTTTTTT. Its translation: CASKGRQNTGELFF.

This rearrangement joins TRBV29-1 to TRBJ2-3, with TRBD1 matching over 7 bases. The CDR3 length is 13 residues. V lost 2 bases and J lost 12; bases outside the gene matches: 11. The germline CDR1 and CDR2 sequences are SQVTM and ANQGSEA. CDR3 region: CSVENSRQGNQYF. The CDR3 coding sequence is TGCAGCGTTGAAAATAGCCGACAGGGTAACCAGTATTTT.

The chain carries TRBV9 and TRBJ2-2; no reliable D call. The ends were cut back, 2 bases at V and 0 bases at J, with 8 bases in the middle. There are 15 residues in the CDR3. Germline V gene lookup returns CDR1 SGDLS and CDR2 YYNGEE. The CDR3 sequence is CASSVERANTGELFF. The CDR3 nucleotides read TGTGCCAGCAGCGTCGAGCGTGCGAACACCGGGGAGCTGTTTTTT.